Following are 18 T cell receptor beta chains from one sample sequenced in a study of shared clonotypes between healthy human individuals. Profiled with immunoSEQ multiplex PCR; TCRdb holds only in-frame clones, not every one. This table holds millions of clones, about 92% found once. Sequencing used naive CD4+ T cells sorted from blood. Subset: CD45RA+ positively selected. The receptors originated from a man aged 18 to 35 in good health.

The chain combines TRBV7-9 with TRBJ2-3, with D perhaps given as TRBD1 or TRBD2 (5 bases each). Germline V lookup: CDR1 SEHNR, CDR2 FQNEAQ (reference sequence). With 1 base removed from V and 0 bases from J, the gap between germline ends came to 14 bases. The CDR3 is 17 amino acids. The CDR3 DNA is TGTGCCAGCAGCTTAGGGGGGTTGGCAGGTAGCACAGATACGCAGTATTTT. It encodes CASSLGGLAGSTDTQYF. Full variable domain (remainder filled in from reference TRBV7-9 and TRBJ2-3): DTGVSQNPRHKITKRGQNVTFRCDPISEHNRLYWYRQTLGQGPEFLTYFQNEAQLEKSRLLSDRFSAERPKGSFSTLEIQRTEQGDSAMYLCASSLGGLAGSTDTQYFGPGTRLTVL.

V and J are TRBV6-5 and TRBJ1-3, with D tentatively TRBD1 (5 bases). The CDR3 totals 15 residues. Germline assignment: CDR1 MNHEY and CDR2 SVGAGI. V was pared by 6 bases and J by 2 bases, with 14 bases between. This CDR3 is CASRPPGGTGNTIYF. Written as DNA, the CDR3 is TGTGCCAGCAGACCCCCGGGGGGAACTGGAAACACCATATATTTT.

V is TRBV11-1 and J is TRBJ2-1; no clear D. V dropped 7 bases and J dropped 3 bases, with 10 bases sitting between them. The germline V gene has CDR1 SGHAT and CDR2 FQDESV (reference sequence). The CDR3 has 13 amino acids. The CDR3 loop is CASTPQYYNEQFF. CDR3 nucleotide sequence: TGTGCCAGCACTCCTCAATACTACAATGAGCAGTTCTTC.

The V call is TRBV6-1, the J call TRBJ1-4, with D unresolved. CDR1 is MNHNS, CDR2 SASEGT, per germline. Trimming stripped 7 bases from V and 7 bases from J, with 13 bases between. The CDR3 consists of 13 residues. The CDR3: CASNQLGGEKLFF. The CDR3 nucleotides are TGTGCCAGCAACCAGTTGGGCGGTGAAAAACTGTTTTTT.

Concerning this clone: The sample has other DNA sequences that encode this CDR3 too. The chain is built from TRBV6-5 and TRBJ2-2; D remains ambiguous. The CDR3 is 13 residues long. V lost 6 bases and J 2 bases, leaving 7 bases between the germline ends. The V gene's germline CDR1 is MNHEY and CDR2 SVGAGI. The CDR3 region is CASRSGNTGELFF. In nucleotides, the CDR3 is TGTGCCAGCAGATCTGGAAACACCGGGGAGCTGTTTTTT.

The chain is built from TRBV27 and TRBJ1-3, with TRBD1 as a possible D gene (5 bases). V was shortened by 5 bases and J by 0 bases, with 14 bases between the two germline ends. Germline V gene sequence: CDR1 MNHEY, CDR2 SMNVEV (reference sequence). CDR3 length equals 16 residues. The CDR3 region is CASSAYGANSGNTIYF. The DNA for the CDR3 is TGTGCCAGCAGTGCATATGGGGCGAACTCTGGAAACACCATATATTTT.

CDR3 sequence reads: CAISEIPPTGAEGEKLFF. The CDR3 DNA is TGTGCCATCAGTGAGATTCCACCTACAGGAGCCGAAGGGGAAAAACTGTTTTTT. This rearrangement joins TRBV10-3 to TRBJ1-4; TRBD1 is a possible D gene (5 bases). The germline V gene has CDR1 ENHRY and CDR2 SYGVKD. V was pared by 2 bases and J by 8 bases, with 24 bases between. The CDR3 has 18 amino acids.

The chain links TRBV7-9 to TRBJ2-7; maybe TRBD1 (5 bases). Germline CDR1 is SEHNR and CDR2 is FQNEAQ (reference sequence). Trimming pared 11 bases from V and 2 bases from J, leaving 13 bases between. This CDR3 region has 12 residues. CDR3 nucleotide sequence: TGTGCCCTCGGCAGGGCCCCCTACGAGCAGTACTTC. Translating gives CALGRAPYEQYF.

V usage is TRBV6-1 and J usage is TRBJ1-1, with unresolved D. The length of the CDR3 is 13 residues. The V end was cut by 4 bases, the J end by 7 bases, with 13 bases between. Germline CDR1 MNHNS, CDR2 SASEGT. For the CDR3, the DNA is TGTGCCAGCAGTGGGCCCCTGAACGTTGAAGCTTTCTTT. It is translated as CASSGPLNVEAFF.

The CDR3 is CASSQDGGGLPQYF. In DNA, the CDR3 is TGCGCCAGCAGCCAAGATGGGGGAGGGCTGCCGCAGTACTTC. The rearrangement links TRBV4-3 to TRBJ2-7; the match to TRBD2 covers 7 bases. Germline lookup yields CDR1 LGHNA and CDR2 YSLEER. The CDR3 loop spans 14 amino acids. J lost 9 bases, V lost 0 bases, and 8 bases had no gene match.

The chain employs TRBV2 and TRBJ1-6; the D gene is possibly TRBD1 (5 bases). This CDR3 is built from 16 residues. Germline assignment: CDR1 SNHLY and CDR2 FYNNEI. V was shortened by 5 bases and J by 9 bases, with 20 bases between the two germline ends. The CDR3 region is CASSRSAGTFSSPLHF. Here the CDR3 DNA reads TGTGCCAGCAGTCGCTCTGCAGGGACTTTTAGTTCACCCCTCCACTTT.

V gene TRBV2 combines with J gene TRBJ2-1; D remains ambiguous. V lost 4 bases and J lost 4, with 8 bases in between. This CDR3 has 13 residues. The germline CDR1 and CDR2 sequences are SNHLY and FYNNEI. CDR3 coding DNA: TGTGCCAGCAGTGCCGCTCGGTACAATGAGCAGTTCTTC. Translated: CASSAARYNEQFF. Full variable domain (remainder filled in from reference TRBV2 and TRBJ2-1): EPEVTQTPSHQVTQMGQEVILRCVPISNHLYFYWYRQILGQKVEFLVSFYNNEISEKSEIFDDQFSVERPDGSNFTLKIRSTKLEDSAMYFCASSAARYNEQFFGPGTRLTVL.

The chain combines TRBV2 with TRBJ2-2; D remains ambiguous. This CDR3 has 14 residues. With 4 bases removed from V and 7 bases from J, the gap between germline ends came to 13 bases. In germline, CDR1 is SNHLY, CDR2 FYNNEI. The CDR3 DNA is TGTGCCAGCAGTGTAGAAGGAGTCCTCGGGGAGCTGTTTTTT. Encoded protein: CASSVEGVLGELFF.

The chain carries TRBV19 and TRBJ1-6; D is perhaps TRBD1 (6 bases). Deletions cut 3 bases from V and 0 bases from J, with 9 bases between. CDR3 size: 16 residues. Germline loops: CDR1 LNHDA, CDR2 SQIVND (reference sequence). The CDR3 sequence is CASSIQGSSYNSPLHF. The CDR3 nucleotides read TGTGCCAGTAGTATTCAGGGGAGCTCCTATAATTCACCCCTCCACTTT. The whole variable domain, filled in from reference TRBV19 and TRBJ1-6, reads DGGITQSPKYLFRKEGQNVTLSCEQNLNHDAMYWYRQDPGQGLRLIYYSQIVNDFQKGDIAEGYSVSREKKESFPLTVTSAQKNPTAFYLCASSIQGSSYNSPLHFGNGTRLTVT.

The CDR3 nucleotides are TGCGCCAGCAGTGAGTCGGGGGAGAACACTGAAGCTTTCTTT. It yields the protein CASSESGENTEAFF. The gene calls are TRBV10-1 and TRBJ1-1; D perhaps matches TRBD1 (5 bases). V was pared by 0 bases and J by 1 base, with 6 bases between. CDR3 length equals 14 residues. Germline V gene lookup returns CDR1 WNHNN and CDR2 SYGVQD (reference sequence).

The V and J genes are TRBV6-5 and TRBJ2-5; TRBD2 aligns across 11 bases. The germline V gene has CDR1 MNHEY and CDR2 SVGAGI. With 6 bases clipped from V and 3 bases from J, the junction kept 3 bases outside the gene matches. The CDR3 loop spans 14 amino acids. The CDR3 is CASSQLAGEETQYF. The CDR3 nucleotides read TGTGCCAGCAGCCAACTAGCGGGGGAAGAGACCCAGTACTTC.

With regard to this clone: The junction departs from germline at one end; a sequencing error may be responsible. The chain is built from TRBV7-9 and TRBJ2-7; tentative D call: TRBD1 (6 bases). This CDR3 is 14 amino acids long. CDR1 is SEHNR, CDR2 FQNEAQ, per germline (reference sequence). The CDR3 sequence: CAGSLGQQSYEQYF. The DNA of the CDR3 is TGTGCCGGCAGCTTAGGACAGCAATCCTACGAGCAGTACTTC.

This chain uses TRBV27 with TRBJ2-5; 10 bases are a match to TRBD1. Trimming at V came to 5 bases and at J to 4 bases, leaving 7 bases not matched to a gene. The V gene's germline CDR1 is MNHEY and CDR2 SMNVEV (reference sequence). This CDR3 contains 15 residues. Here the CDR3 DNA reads TGTGCCAGCAGTAACACCGGGACAGGGGTAGAGACCCAGTACTTC. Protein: CASSNTGTGVETQYF.